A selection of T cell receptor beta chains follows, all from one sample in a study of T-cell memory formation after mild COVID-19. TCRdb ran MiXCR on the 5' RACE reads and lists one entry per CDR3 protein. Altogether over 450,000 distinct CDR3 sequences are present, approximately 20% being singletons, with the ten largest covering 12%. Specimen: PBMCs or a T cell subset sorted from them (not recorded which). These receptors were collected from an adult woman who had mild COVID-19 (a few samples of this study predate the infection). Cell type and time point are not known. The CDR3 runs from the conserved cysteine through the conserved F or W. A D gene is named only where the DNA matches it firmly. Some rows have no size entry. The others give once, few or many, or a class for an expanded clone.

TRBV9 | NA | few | CASSVGSGNTEAFF
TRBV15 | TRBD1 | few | CATSRGGQGGWGNQPQHF
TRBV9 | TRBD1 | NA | CASSARDSAYEQYF
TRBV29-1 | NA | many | CSVVHSMNTEAFF
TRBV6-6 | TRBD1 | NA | CASSVGPGQGGETQYF
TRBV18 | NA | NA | CASSATGTGTDTQYF
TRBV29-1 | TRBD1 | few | CSVRIRQGQPQHF
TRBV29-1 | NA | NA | CSVEDQTGAGGANVLTF
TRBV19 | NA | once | CASSRGTYGYTF
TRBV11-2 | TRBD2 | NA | CASSLDGLAGGEQFF
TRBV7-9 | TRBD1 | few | CASSSRDRGDNEQFF
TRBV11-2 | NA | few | CASSLDPGSGQPQHF
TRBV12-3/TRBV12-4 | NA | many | CASSRRGWDTGELFF
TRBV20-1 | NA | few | CSARRGLSYEQYF
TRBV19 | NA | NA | CASSIYWNANYGYTF
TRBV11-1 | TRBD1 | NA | CASSSRDSLTDTQYF
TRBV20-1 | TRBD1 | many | CSATVQGASTEAFF
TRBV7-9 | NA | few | CASSLGQALTPLHF
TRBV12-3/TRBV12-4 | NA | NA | CASSYRIGGYTF
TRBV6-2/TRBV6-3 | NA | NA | CASSYRERSQPQHF
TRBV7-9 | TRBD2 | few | CASAWTSGDYEQYF
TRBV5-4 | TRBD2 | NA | CASSSLALPTGELFF
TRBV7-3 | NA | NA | CASRPYLNTEAFF
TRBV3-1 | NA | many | CASSQVPYEQYF
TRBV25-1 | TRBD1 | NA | CASSVRDRDRGSVCSYEQYF
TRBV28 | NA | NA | CASSLFGNYGYTF
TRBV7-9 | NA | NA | CASSPGGTPTYNEQFF
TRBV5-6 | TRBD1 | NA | CASSLVEDRGMMNTEAFF
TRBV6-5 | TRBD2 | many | CASTRLAGGYTGELFF